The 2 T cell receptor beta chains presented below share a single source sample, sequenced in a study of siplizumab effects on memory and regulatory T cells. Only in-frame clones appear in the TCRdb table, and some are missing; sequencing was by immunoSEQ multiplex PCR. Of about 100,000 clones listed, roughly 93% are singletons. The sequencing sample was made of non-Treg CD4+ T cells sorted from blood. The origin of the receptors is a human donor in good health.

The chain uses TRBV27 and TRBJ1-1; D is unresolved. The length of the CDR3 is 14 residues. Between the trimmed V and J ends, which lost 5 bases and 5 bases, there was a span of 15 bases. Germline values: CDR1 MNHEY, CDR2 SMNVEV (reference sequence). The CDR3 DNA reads TGTGCCAGCAGTCCGGACCATAGGCGTACTGAAGCTTTCTTT. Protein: CASSPDHRRTEAFF.

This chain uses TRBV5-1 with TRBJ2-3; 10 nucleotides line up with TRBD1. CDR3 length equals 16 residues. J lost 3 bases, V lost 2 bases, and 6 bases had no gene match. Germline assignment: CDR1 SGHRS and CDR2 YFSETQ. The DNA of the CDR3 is TGCGCCAGCAGCTTAGACAGGGGGCGCTTGACAGATACGCAGTATTTT. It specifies CASSLDRGRLTDTQYF.